Shown below are 30 T cell receptor beta chains from a single sample sequenced in a study of blood T cells in healthy people across ages. The use of a sample-barcoded 5' primer and a J-beta primer mix characterized a second PCR of about 7 to 12 cycles. In TCRdb, the 5' RACE reads were re-called with MiXCR into one record per CDR3 protein. The repertoire consists of about 800,000 distinct CDR3 sequences, with roughly 25% occurring once and the leading ten covering approximately 4%. The same data also went into a second study, on T cells of mothers and their children.

Sequenced input: blood. All receptors derive from a boy aged 10-17 years in good health.

This rearrangement joins TRBV11-2 to TRBJ2-5, with 14 bases aligning to TRBD2. CDR1 is SGHAT and CDR2 is FQNNGV in the germline V gene. The J segment lost 14 bases and the V segment lost 5 bases, leaving 10 bases of the junction unmatched. CDR3 length: 14 amino acids. This CDR3 reads CASSPGTSGGPLYF. CDR3 bases: TGTGCCAGCAGCCCCGGGACTAGCGGGGGCCCCTTATACTTC.

The V and J genes are TRBV15 and TRBJ2-5; D not certain. The J call may not be correct, given that the DNA end is closer to TRBJ2-7. This CDR3 has 17 residues. CDR1 is LNHNV, CDR2 YYDKDF, per germline (reference sequence). The CDR3 region has the DNA TGTGCCACCAGCAGAGATCCACGACCTACGATCTCCTACGAGCAGTACTTC. Its translation is CATSRDPRPTISYEQYF.

A remark on this clonotype: The junction departs from germline at one end; a sequencing error may be responsible. The chain joins TRBV5-4 to TRBJ1-1; TRBD1 might be the D (5 bases). This CDR3 is 15 amino acids long. Germline-derived CDR1 and CDR2 are SGHNT and YYREEE (reference sequence). Here the CDR3 reads CAGSLGGVGSTEAFF. The CDR3 DNA follows: TGTGCCGGCAGCTTGGGAGGGGTGGGTTCCACTGAAGCTTTCTTT.

This clonotype has just a few counts. V is TRBV5-1 and J is TRBJ1-1, with D unresolved. CDR1 and CDR2 (germline): SGHRS, YFSETQ. The V and J ends lost 3 bases and 2 bases respectively, with 11 bases between them. The CDR3 contains 14 residues. In DNA form, the CDR3 reads TGCGCCAGCAGCTCCATGGATCCCAACACTGAAGCTTTCTTT. Its translation is CASSSMDPNTEAFF.

The V and J genes are TRBV5-1 and TRBJ2-7; the D gene is possibly TRBD2 (5 bases). V lost 0 bases and J 0 bases, leaving 13 bases between the germline ends. The CDR3 covers 16 residues. The germline V gene has CDR1 SGHRS and CDR2 YFSETQ. CDR3 amino acids: CASSLDAGDFSYEQYF. The CDR3 region has the DNA TGCGCCAGCAGCTTGGACGCCGGGGATTTCTCCTACGAGCAGTACTTC.

V and J are TRBV20-1 and TRBJ2-7, with 10 bases fitting TRBD1. The ends lost 1 base at V and 6 bases at J; junction bases unmatched: 9. Germline V gives CDR1 DFQATT, CDR2 SNEGSKA (reference sequence). The CDR3 is 15 residues long. The CDR3 here is CSARATGTGVGEQYF. CDR3 sequence (DNA): TGCAGTGCTAGAGCGACTGGGACAGGGGTGGGCGAGCAGTACTTC.

The chain couples TRBV5-4 to TRBJ1-2, with D perhaps matching TRBD1 (5 bases). V was trimmed by 0 bases and J by 0 bases, leaving 9 bases between them. The CDR3 spans 15 residues. CDR1 and CDR2 (germline): SGHNT, YYREEE (reference sequence). The CDR3 region is CASSLDVGANYGYTF. CDR3 nucleotide sequence: TGTGCCAGCAGCTTGGACGTAGGGGCTAACTATGGCTACACCTTC.

This clonotype occurred a few times. The chain has TRBV2 and TRBJ2-4, with unresolved D. V gave up 6 bases and J gave up 14 bases, with 23 bases separating them. The germline CDR1 and CDR2 sequences are SNHLY and FYNNEI. The CDR3 is 14 amino acids. CDR3 sequence reads: CASSRSWVQAVEYF. In nucleotides, the CDR3 is TGTGCCAGCAGCCGAAGTTGGGTGCAGGCCGTTGAGTACTTC.

This clonotype came up many times. The chain employs TRBV9 and TRBJ1-6; 10 bases are a match to TRBD1. V lost 4 bases and J lost 6; bases outside the gene matches: 7. The CDR3 consists of 16 residues. Germline-derived CDR1 and CDR2 are SGDLS and YYNGEE. CDR3 residues: CASSPRDRGGNSPLHF. The CDR3 DNA reads as TGTGCCAGCAGCCCCCGGGACAGGGGTGGTAATTCACCCCTCCACTTT.

The rearrangement joins TRBV28 to TRBJ2-7; 7 nucleotides align to TRBD2. The better agreement between TRBJ2-1 and the DNA end casts doubt on the J call. Germline V gene lookup returns CDR1 MDHEN and CDR2 SYDVKM. The CDR3 sequence is 15 residues long. The CDR3 DNA reads TGTGCCAGCAGCCTCGGGGCGGGAGCGAGAGGTGAGCAGTTCTTC. Translated: CASSLGAGARGEQFF.

A few counts support this clonotype. V and J are TRBV29-1 and TRBJ2-7; TRBD2 aligns across 8 bases. The CDR3 is 16 residues long. Germline V lookup: CDR1 SQVTM, CDR2 ANQGSEA. The trim removed 3 bases at V and 3 bases at J, leaving 13 bases unmatched. CDR3 sequence: CSVEGFREGSGYEQYF. CDR3 bases: TGCAGCGTTGAGGGTTTCCGGGAGGGCTCTGGCTACGAGCAGTACTTC.

This clonotype was picked up a small number of times. V and J are TRBV12-3 or TRBV12-4 and TRBJ1-5; D may be TRBD1 (6 bases). The CDR3 is made up of 13 amino acids. The V end lost 7 bases, the J end lost 6 bases, and 13 bases lay between the germline ends. The CDR3 nucleotides read TGTGCCAGCATGTGGGGGGGCGGTCAGCCCCAGCATTTT. Amino acids: CASMWGGGQPQHF.

This clonotype has more than one count but fewer than ten. V and J are TRBV7-8 and TRBJ1-1, with D unclear. The CDR3 has 15 amino acids. Trimming took 5 bases from V and 1 from J, leaving 14 bases between them. In germline, CDR1 is SGHVS, CDR2 FQNEAQ. The CDR3 DNA follows: TGTGCCAGCAGCCCACTGGCCAGCCGGAACACTGAAGCTTTCTTT. Amino acids: CASSPLASRNTEAFF.

This clonotype was found many times. The DNA for the CDR3 is TGCGCCAGCAGCCAATTTAGTTTAGAAGCGGGAGGGATGTTCCGAGAGACCCAGTACTTC. Its protein is CASSQFSLEAGGMFRETQYF. This chain joins TRBV4-3 and TRBJ2-5; 10 bases map to TRBD2. J gave up 4 bases and V 2 bases, and 19 bases lay outside the gene matches. Germline V gene sequence: CDR1 LGHNA, CDR2 YSLEER. CDR3 length: 20 amino acids.

The rearrangement joins TRBV24-1 to TRBJ1-2; D gene unclear. Germline V gene lookup returns CDR1 KGHDR and CDR2 SFDVKD. Trimming shortened V by 2 bases and J by 9 bases, and 12 bases separated the two germline ends. The CDR3 length is 13 residues. The CDR3 is CATSDYPALSYTF. CDR3 DNA: TGTGCCACCAGTGATTATCCCGCTTTGAGCTACACCTTC.

The CDR3 loop is CASSFLSEGDTQYF. Written as DNA, the CDR3 is TGTGCCAGCAGCTTCCTGTCGGAAGGAGATACGCAGTATTTT. The chain recombines TRBV7-2 with TRBJ2-3; no reliable D call. CDR3 size: 14 residues. Trimming took off 3 bases at V and 5 bases at J, with 12 bases between the two ends. CDR1 SGHTA and CDR2 FQGNSA come from the germline V gene.

The chain links TRBV20-1 to TRBJ1-6, with D perhaps matching TRBD1 (6 bases). Germline loops: CDR1 DFQATT, CDR2 SNEGSKA (reference sequence). The V end was cut by 1 base, the J end by 4 bases, with 11 bases between. The CDR3 consists of 15 residues. The CDR3 bases are TGCAGTGCTAGAGGAACAGGGATTTATAATTCACCCCTCCACTTT. Protein product: CSARGTGIYNSPLHF.

V is TRBV25-1 and J is TRBJ2-5; D gene ambiguous. The DNA matches TRBJ2-1 better at its end, which makes the J call doubtful. Germline V gives CDR1 MGHDK, CDR2 SYGVNS. The CDR3 length is 11 residues. CDR3 in DNA: TGTGCCAGCAGTGAGATGGGTGGGCAGTTCTTC. Encoded protein: CASSEMGGQFF.

This clonotype turned up a few times. One end of the junction does not line up with germline, which may come from a read error. The chain employs TRBV7-3 and TRBJ2-4; 9 nucleotides align to TRBD1. Germline assignment: CDR1 SGHTA and CDR2 FQGTGA. This CDR3 has 12 amino acids. The CDR3 spells CASSPGTGILHF. The CDR3 region has the DNA TGTGCCAGCAGCCCTGGGACAGGGATTTTGCACTTC.

CDR3 region: CASSYTGTQRNTIYF. The CDR3 DNA reads TGTGCCAGCAGCTATACCGGGACGCAACGAAACACCATATATTTT. This rearrangement joins TRBV7-9 to TRBJ1-3; D may be TRBD1 (5 bases). Looked up from germline, CDR1 is SEHNR and CDR2 is FQNEAQ (reference sequence). Trimming removed 4 bases from V and 5 bases from J, with 15 bases in between. The CDR3 runs 15 residues. Combining the CDR3 with reference TRBV7-9 and TRBJ1-3 gives the whole variable domain DTGVSQNPRHKITKRGQNVTFRCDPISEHNRLYWYRQTLGQGPEFLTYFQNEAQLEKSRLLSDRFSAERPKGSFSTLEIQRTEQGDSAMYLCASSYTGTQRNTIYFGEGSWLTVV.

There are many counts of this clonotype. The gene calls are TRBV29-1 and TRBJ2-1, with D perhaps being TRBD1 or TRBD2 (5 bases each). Germline V gives CDR1 SQVTM, CDR2 ANQGSEA. The CDR3 length is 14 residues. Trimming shortened V by 3 bases and J by 8 bases, and 17 bases separated the two germline ends. CDR3 nucleotide sequence: TGCAGCGTTGACGGCACTGGGGGAGTGGATGAGCAGTTCTTC. Amino acid sequence: CSVDGTGGVDEQFF.

With regard to this clonotype: One end of the junction varies from germline; a read error may be responsible. This rearrangement joins TRBV29-1 to TRBJ2-5; D gene uncertain. The CDR3 runs 12 residues. Germline values: CDR1 SQVTM, CDR2 ANQGSEA. The CDR3 DNA sequence: TGCAGCGTTGATAGGTACGAAGAGACTCAGTACTTC. Translated, it gives CSVDRYEETQYF. The full variable domain, in which reference TRBV29-1 and TRBJ2-5 provide the parts outside the CDR3, is SAVISQKPSRDICQRGTSLTIQCQVDSQVTMMFWYRQQPGQSLTLIATANQGSEATYESGFVIDKFPISRPNLTFSTLTVSNMSPEDSSIYLCSVDRYEETQYFGPGTRLLVL.

The chain combines TRBV25-1 with TRBJ2-1, with D possibly TRBD1 on 5 matching bases. This CDR3 is 17 amino acids long. Trimming pared 1 base from V and 0 bases from J, leaving 13 bases between. The germline CDR1 and CDR2 sequences are MGHDK and SYGVNS. In DNA, the CDR3 is TGTGCCAGCAGTGAATGGGGCCAGGGCGACTCCTACAATGAGCAGTTCTTC. Its translation is CASSEWGQGDSYNEQFF.

This clonotype was seen a handful of times. The V and J genes are TRBV18 and TRBJ1-2; D remains ambiguous. This CDR3 contains 13 residues. V lost 3 bases, J lost 4 bases, and 9 bases lay in between. Looked up from germline, CDR1 is KGHSH and CDR2 is LQKENI. DNA for the CDR3: TGTGCCAGCTCACCGTCGGCGGGCTATGGCTACACCTTC. Translated, it gives CASSPSAGYGYTF.

This clonotype has more than one count but fewer than ten. V usage is TRBV7-2 and J usage is TRBJ1-4, with 8 bases aligning to TRBD1. This CDR3 region has 14 residues. Germline V lookup: CDR1 SGHTA, CDR2 FQGNSA. V shed 5 bases, J shed 8 bases, and the junction held 7 bases outside the gene matches. The DNA for the CDR3 is TGTGCCAGCAGCGTCAGGACAGGGTCGGAAAAACTGTTTTTT. Protein product: CASSVRTGSEKLFF.

The CDR3: CASSYALRMIFRDTQYF. The DNA of the CDR3 is TGTGCCAGCAGTTACGCTTTGCGGATGATCTTTCGGGATACGCAGTATTTT. V and J are TRBV6-2 or TRBV6-3 and TRBJ2-3; unclear D gene. Trimming pared 2 bases from V and 6 bases from J, leaving 21 bases between. The CDR3 is 17 amino acids. CDR1 is MNHEY and CDR2 is SVGEGT in the germline V gene.

The V and J genes are TRBV14 and TRBJ2-1; D ambiguous. The assigned J gene may be wrong: the sequence end matches TRBJ2-7 better. The CDR3 is 13 residues long. The germline V gene has CDR1 SGHDN and CDR2 FVKESK. The CDR3 reads CASSQVVGGEQYF. The CDR3 DNA sequence: TGTGCCAGCAGCCAAGTTGTGGGTGGCGAGCAGTACTTC.

This clonotype has only a few counts. The chain uses TRBV12-3 or TRBV12-4 and TRBJ2-3, with D tentatively TRBD1 (7 bases). Between the trimmed V and J ends, which lost 3 bases and 1 base, there was a span of 14 bases. This CDR3 is 16 amino acids long. For the CDR3, the DNA is TGTGCCAGCAGTTTTGGAGGGGGCCGTGGCACAGATACGCAGTATTTT. The encoded protein is CASSFGGGRGTDTQYF.

This clonotype was seen a few times. The chain couples TRBV6-5 to TRBJ1-1; D gene unclear. V gave up 9 bases and J gave up 1 base, with 6 bases separating them. CDR1 is MNHEY and CDR2 is SVGAGI in the germline V gene. The CDR3 length is 11 residues. CDR3 sequence reads: CASKANTEAFF. DNA for the CDR3: TGTGCCAGTAAAGCGAACACTGAAGCTTTCTTT.

This clonotype came up a few times. The chain recombines TRBV7-9 with TRBJ2-5; TRBD1 agrees at 10 bases. This CDR3 has 15 residues. J lost 5 bases, V lost 5 bases, and 8 bases had no gene match. CDR1 and CDR2 (germline): SEHNR, FQNEAQ (reference sequence). The DNA of the CDR3 is TGTGCCAGCAGCCCGAGGGACAGGGGTTGGGAGACCCAGTACTTC. This gives the protein CASSPRDRGWETQYF.